This T cell receptor (beta chain) comes out of a study of monozygotic twins with inflammatory bowel disease. The CDR3 runs to 14 residues. Germline V lookup: CDR1 MDHEN, CDR2 SYDVKM. Collection yielded 2.5 to 3 ml of blood per donor. The total RNA came straight from whole blood, and T cells were not sorted beforehand. For each CDR3 protein, TCRdb gives one entry from its re-call of the 5' RACE reads, without DNA. The sample's table shows around 220,000 distinct CDR3 sequences. Sequencing used blood. This sequence was found in a human donor with ulcerative colitis or Crohn's disease, or a healthy co-twin of an affected twin (not recorded which). V is TRBV28 and J is TRBJ2-7; without DNA, the TCRdb call of TRBD1 cannot be checked. The CDR3 is CASSPRTGRGEQYF.